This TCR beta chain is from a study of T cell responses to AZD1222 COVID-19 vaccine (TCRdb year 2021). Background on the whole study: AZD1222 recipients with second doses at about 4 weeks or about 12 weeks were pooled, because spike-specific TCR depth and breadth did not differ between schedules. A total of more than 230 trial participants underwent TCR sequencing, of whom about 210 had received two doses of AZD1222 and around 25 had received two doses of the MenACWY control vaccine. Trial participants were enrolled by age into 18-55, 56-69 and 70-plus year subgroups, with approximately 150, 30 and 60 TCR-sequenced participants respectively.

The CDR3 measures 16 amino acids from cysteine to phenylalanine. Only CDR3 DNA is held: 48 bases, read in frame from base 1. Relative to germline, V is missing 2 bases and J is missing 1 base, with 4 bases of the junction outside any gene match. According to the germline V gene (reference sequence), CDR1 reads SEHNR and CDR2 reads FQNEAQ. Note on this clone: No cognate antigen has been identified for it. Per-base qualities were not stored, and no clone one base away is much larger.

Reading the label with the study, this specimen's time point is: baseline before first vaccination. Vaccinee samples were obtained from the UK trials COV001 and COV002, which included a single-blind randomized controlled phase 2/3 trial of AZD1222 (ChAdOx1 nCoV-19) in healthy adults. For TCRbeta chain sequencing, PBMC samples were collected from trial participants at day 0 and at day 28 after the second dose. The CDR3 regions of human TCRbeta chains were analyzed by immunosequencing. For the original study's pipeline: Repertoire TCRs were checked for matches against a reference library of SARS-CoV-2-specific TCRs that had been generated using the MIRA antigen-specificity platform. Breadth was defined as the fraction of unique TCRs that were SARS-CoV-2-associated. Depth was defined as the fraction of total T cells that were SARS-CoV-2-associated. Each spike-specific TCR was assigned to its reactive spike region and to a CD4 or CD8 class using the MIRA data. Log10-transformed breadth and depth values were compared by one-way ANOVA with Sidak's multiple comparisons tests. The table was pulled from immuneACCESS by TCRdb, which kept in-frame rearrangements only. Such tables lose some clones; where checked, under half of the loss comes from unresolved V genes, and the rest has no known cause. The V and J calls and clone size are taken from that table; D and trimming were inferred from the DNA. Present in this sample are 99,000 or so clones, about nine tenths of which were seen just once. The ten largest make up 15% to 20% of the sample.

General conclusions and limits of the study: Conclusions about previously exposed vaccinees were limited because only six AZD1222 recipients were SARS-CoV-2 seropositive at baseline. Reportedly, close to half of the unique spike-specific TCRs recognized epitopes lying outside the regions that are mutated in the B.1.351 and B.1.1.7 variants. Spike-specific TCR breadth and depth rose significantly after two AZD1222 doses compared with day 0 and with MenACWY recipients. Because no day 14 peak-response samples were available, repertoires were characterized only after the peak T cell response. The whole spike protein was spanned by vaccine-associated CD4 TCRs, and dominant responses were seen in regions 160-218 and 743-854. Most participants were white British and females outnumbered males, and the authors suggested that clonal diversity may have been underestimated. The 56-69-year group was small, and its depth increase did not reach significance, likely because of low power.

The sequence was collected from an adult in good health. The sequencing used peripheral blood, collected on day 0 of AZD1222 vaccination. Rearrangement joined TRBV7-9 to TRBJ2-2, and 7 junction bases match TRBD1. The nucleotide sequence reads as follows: TGTGCCAGCAGCTTATACCAGGGGGTGAACACCGGGGAGCTGTTTTTT. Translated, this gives CASSLYQGVNTGELFF.